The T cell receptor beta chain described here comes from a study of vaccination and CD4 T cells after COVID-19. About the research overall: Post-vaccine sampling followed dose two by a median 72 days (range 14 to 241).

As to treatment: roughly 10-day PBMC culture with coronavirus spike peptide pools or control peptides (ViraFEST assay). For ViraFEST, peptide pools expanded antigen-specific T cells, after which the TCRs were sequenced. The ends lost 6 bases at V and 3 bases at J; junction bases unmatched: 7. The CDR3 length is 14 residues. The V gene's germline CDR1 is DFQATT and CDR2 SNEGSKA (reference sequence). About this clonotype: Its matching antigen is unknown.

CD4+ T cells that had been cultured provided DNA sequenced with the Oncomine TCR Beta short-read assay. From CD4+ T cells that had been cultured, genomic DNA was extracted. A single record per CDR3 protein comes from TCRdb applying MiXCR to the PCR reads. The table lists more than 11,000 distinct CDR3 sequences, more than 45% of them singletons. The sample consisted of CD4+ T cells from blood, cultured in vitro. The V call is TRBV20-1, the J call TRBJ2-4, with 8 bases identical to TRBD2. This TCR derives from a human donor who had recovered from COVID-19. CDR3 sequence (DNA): TGCAGTGCGGACGACGCGGGGGGCAAAAACATTCAGTACTTC. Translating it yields CSADDAGGKNIQYF.